A single sample is the source of the 17 T cell receptor beta chains below, sequenced in a study. TCRdb reanalysed the 5' RACE reads using MiXCR and keeps one entry per CDR3 protein. The data show tens of thousands of distinct CDR3 sequences, roughly 28% seen once. Material for sequencing was tumor-infiltrating memory CD4+ T cells sorted from the breast tumor. Subset meaning: memory CD4+ T cells, CD4+CD45RO+CD25-. These TCRs come from a female donor with breast cancer.

This chain joins TRBV10-3 and TRBJ2-2; possible D gene TRBD1, 6 bases. Germline V CDR1 and CDR2: ENHRY, SYGVKD. This CDR3 contains 16 residues. Trimming cost V 4 bases and J 1 base, with 13 bases left between them. This CDR3 reads CAISGGQTVNTGELFF. CDR3 bases: TGTGCCATCAGTGGCGGACAGACTGTGAACACCGGGGAGCTGTTTTTT.

The rearrangement uses TRBV12-3 or TRBV12-4 and TRBJ1-2; D call uncertain. The length of the CDR3 is 14 residues. V was clipped by 1 base and J by 2 bases, with 8 bases between them. The CDR3 nucleotides are TGTGCCAGCAGTTTAGGGCAGACAAACTATGGCTACACCTTC. Translating it yields CASSLGQTNYGYTF.

CDR3 nucleotides: TGCGCCAGCAGCCGCCTCGGGGCGGCCCAAGAGACCCAGTACTTC. As protein: CASSRLGAAQETQYF. The rearrangement links TRBV5-1 to TRBJ2-5; D possibly uses TRBD1 or TRBD2 (5 bases each). Germline lookup yields CDR1 SGHRS and CDR2 YFSETQ. The CDR3 is 15 residues long. Trimming took off 4 bases at V and 1 base at J, with 14 bases between the two ends.

J is TRBJ1-3 and V is TRBV25-1, with D unclear. V dropped 2 bases and J dropped 0 bases, with 8 bases sitting between them. Germline-derived CDR1 and CDR2 are MGHDK and SYGVNS. This CDR3 is 15 amino acids long. CDR3 sequence (DNA): TGTGCCAGCAGTGAAGGACCTCTCTCTGGAAACACCATATATTTT. Its translation is CASSEGPLSGNTIYF. The whole variable domain, filled in from reference TRBV25-1 and TRBJ1-3, reads EADIYQTPRYLVIGTGKKITLECSQTMGHDKMYWYQQDPGMELHLIHYSYGVNSTEKGDLSSESTVSRIRTEHFPLTLESARPSHTSQYLCASSEGPLSGNTIYFGEGSWLTVV.

This clonotype was recorded many times. The chain carries TRBV16 and TRBJ2-2, with 7 bases aligning to TRBD1. The CDR3 runs to 14 residues. Germline CDR1 and CDR2: KGHSY and FQNENV. The J segment lost 3 bases and the V segment lost 2 bases, leaving 0 bases of the junction unmatched. CDR3 sequence (DNA): TGTGCCAGCAGCCAAGACAGGGACACCGGGGAGCTGTTTTTT. Its protein product is CASSQDRDTGELFF.

This clonotype was counted between two and nine times. The chain employs TRBV20-1 and TRBJ1-4; D gene uncertain. The germline gives CDR1 DFQATT, CDR2 SNEGSKA (reference sequence). Trimming cost V 3 bases and J 5 bases, with 7 bases left between them. The CDR3 consists of 12 residues. The CDR3 coding sequence is TGCAGTGCTAGTTGGGGAAATGAAAAACTGTTTTTT. As protein: CSASWGNEKLFF.

This clonotype was seen more than once but under ten times. This chain connects TRBV27 to TRBJ1-5; D is possibly TRBD1 (6 bases). Per germline, CDR1 MNHEY and CDR2 SMNVEV (reference sequence). V lost 4 bases and J 7 bases, leaving 14 bases between the germline ends. This CDR3 has 14 amino acids. The CDR3 nucleotides are TGTGCCAGCAGTTCCCTAGGGGGGAAACAGCCCCAGCATTTT. It translates to CASSSLGGKQPQHF.

Notes on this clonotype: The junction departs from the called germline gene at one end, perhaps through a read error. The chain uses TRBV14 and TRBJ1-4, with TRBD1 as a possible D gene (5 bases). The germline CDR1 and CDR2 sequences are SGHDN and FVKESK. The CDR3 runs to 12 residues. CDR3 DNA: TGTGTCAGCAGCCGGGGGGAAGAAAAACTGTTTTTT. This encodes CVSSRGEEKLFF.

The V call is TRBV28, the J call TRBJ2-1; 11 bases map to TRBD2. Germline loops: CDR1 MDHEN, CDR2 SYDVKM. J gave up 2 bases and V 5 bases, and 8 bases lay outside the gene matches. This CDR3 region has 17 residues. The CDR3: CASSPLAGVTPYNEQFF. In DNA form, the CDR3 reads TGTGCCAGCAGTCCACTAGCGGGAGTTACTCCCTACAATGAGCAGTTCTTC.

The J gene is TRBJ1-1, the V gene TRBV9; D uncertain. The CDR3 runs to 15 residues. Germline lookup yields CDR1 SGDLS and CDR2 YYNGEE. With 0 bases removed from V and 0 bases from J, the gap between germline ends came to 9 bases. In nucleotides, the CDR3 is TGTGCCAGCAGCGTAGGAGGCCCAATGAACACTGAAGCTTTCTTT. Its translation: CASSVGGPMNTEAFF.

This clonotype was detected a few times. V usage is TRBV7-2 and J usage is TRBJ2-4; D is unresolved. The CDR3 runs to 14 residues. Germline CDR1 reads SGHTA; CDR2 reads FQGNSA. Between the trimmed V and J ends, which lost 2 bases and 1 base, there was a span of 6 bases. CDR3 nucleotide sequence: TGTGCCAGCAGCTTATCCAGGGCCAAAAACATTCAGTACTTC. This gives the protein CASSLSRAKNIQYF.

This clonotype was counted a few times. J is TRBJ1-2 and V is TRBV12-3 or TRBV12-4, with D unresolved. The CDR3 contains 14 residues. V shed 2 bases and J shed 0 bases, with 7 bases lying between them. The CDR3 protein is CASSLTGSNYGYTF. CDR3 sequence (DNA): TGTGCCAGCAGTTTAACTGGCTCTAACTATGGCTACACCTTC.

The gene calls are TRBV9 and TRBJ2-5, with 9 bases that match TRBD2. Trimming cost V 0 bases and J 5 bases; bases outside gene matches: 11. The CDR3 has 17 residues. In germline, CDR1 is SGDLS, CDR2 YYNGEE. The CDR3 DNA sequence: TGTGCCAGCAGCGTAGGAAATCAGGGACTAGCTTACGAGACCCAGTACTTC. This codes for CASSVGNQGLAYETQYF.

This clonotype is labeled as hyperexpanded. The chain employs TRBV11-3 and TRBJ1-1, with 8 nucleotides matching TRBD1. With 5 bases clipped from V and 0 bases from J, the junction kept 5 bases outside the gene matches. Germline V lookup: CDR1 SGHNT, CDR2 YENEEA. The CDR3 totals 15 residues. The CDR3 sequence: CASSHRQGLNTEAFF. The CDR3 bases are TGTGCCAGCAGCCACAGACAGGGGCTGAACACTGAAGCTTTCTTT.

A few counts support this clonotype. The genes are TRBV6-1 and TRBJ1-5; D unclear. This CDR3 is built from 13 residues. CDR1 is MNHNS, CDR2 SASEGT, per germline. V was pared by 3 bases and J by 3 bases, with 6 bases between. In DNA form, the CDR3 reads TGTGCCAGCAGTGACACCCACAATCAGCCCCAGCATTTT. Residues: CASSDTHNQPQHF.

This sequence joins TRBV15 and TRBJ1-1; D is possibly TRBD1 (5 bases). V shed 0 bases and J shed 11 bases, with 13 bases lying between them. The CDR3 contains 13 residues. Germline V gene sequence: CDR1 LNHNV, CDR2 YYDKDF (reference sequence). The CDR3 loop is CATSRDTGDRAFF. The CDR3 DNA reads as TGTGCCACCAGCAGAGATACTGGGGACCGGGCTTTCTTT.

This clonotype was counted a few times. This chain joins TRBV5-1 and TRBJ1-1, with TRBD1 matching 10 bases. Per the germline V gene, CDR1 is SGHRS and CDR2 is YFSETQ. With 4 bases clipped from V and 7 bases from J, the junction kept 10 bases outside the gene matches. This CDR3 has 15 amino acids. CDR3 bases: TGCGCCAGCAGCCTAGAAGGACAGGGGGTTAGTGAAGCTTTCTTT. Translation gives CASSLEGQGVSEAFF.